This TCR beta chain came from a study of blood T cell repertoires in COVID-19. Study at large: Donors in the United States, Italy and Spain gave samples during acute or convalescent COVID-19. Sample material is recorded as cDNA or gDNA derived from T cells, B-cell-depleted T cells, or PBMCs.

This clone was observed a single time. One junction end disagrees with the germline gene, perhaps due to a read error. Under the authors' procedure: For nucleated cells, counts were estimated from reference gene primer amplification. Measured with immunoSEQ multiplex PCR; TCRdb has only the in-frame clones, and not every one. Clonal size and the V and J genes are those of that table, whereas D and trimming came from the DNA. The sample carries 50,000 to 65,000 clones, around 83% recorded once. The CDR3 is made up of 16 amino acids. CDR1 GTSNPN and CDR2 SVGIG come from the germline V gene (reference sequence).

This TCR was recovered from a human donor in a cohort sampled during active COVID-19. The chain couples TRBV30 to TRBJ2-3; D may be TRBD2 (6 bases). The sequenced sample was peripheral blood. CDR3 coding DNA: TGTGCCGGGAGGAGAAGAAGCGGGCGCGCTCCAGATACGCAGTATTTT. This translates into CAGRRRSGRAPDTQYF. Full variable domain (remainder filled in from reference TRBV30 and TRBJ2-3): SQTIHQWPATLVQPVGSPLSLECTVEGTSNPNLYWYRQAAGRGLQLLFYSVGIGQISSEVPQNLSASRPQDRQFILSSKKLLLSDSGFYLCAGRRRSGRAPDTQYFGPGTRLTVL.